This is a list of T cell receptor beta chains from one sample in a study of regulatory T cells in long-lasting Graves disease. TCRdb called the multiplex PCR reads again in MiXCR, with one record for every CDR3 protein. Of about 530,000 distinct CDR3 sequences listed, roughly a sixth are singletons. Separately, the same data were catalogued under a study of T cells in Graves' hyperthyroidism and ophthalmopathy.

Sample: peripheral blood mononuclear cells (PBMCs), taken at new diagnosis, from a patient treated with antithyroid drugs. The receptors come from a woman aged 40 to 65 with Graves disease. Both conserved end residues are part of each CDR3. Each record gives: J gene, D gene, clone size, V gene, CDR3 protein, CDR3 DNA. A D gene is named only where the DNA matches it firmly. The size entry is marked missing in some rows and otherwise reads once, few, many or a size class.

J: TRBJ2-7; D: .; size: many; V: TRBV12-3/TRBV12-4; CDR3: CASSFDIPYEQYF; DNA: TGTGCCAGCAGCTTCGACATCCCCTACGAGCAGTACTTC
J: TRBJ1-5; D: TRBD1; size: many; V: TRBV6-2/TRBV6-3; CDR3: CASSPTGALQPQHF; DNA: TGTGCCAGCAGTCCGACAGGGGCCCTTCAGCCCCAGCATTTT
J: TRBJ2-1; D: TRBD1; size: .; V: TRBV20-1; CDR3: CSARVRGTGGGNEQFF; DNA: TGCAGTGCTAGAGTTCGCGGGACAGGGGGAGGTAATGAGCAGTTCTTC
J: TRBJ2-3; D: .; size: few; V: TRBV25-1; CDR3: CASSRWDTDAQYF; DNA: TGTGCCAGCAGTAGGTGGGACACAGATGCGCAGTATTTT
J: TRBJ1-1; D: .; size: many; V: TRBV6-5; CDR3: CASSYSDRTEAFF; DNA: TGTGCCAGCAGTTACTCCGACAGGACCGAAGCTTTCTTT
J: TRBJ1-2; D: .; size: few; V: TRBV6-1; CDR3: CASSASGHDYGYTF; DNA: TGTGCCAGCAGTGCTTCAGGTCACGACTATGGCTACACCTTC
J: TRBJ2-3; D: TRBD1; size: many; V: TRBV5-1; CDR3: CASSFSGTGTDTQYF; DNA: TGTGCCAGCAGCTTCTCCGGGACAGGCACAGATACGCAGTATTTT
J: TRBJ1-4; D: .; size: .; V: TRBV27; CDR3: CASSLSSGLANEKLFF; DNA: TGTGCCAGCAGTTTATCCTCAGGGCTAGCTAATGAAAAACTGTTTTTT
J: TRBJ2-5; D: .; size: many; V: TRBV2; CDR3: CASKGETQYF; DNA: TGTGCCAGCAAAGGGGAGACCCAGTACTTC
J: TRBJ2-3; D: .; size: .; V: TRBV14; CDR3: CASSQEKNTQYF; DNA: TGTGCCAGCAGCCAAGAAAAAAATACGCAGTATTTT
J: TRBJ2-7; D: .; size: .; V: TRBV28; CDR3: CASSLSQGDEQYF; DNA: TGTGCCAGCAGTTTATCACAGGGCGACGAGCAGTACTTC
J: TRBJ2-1; D: .; size: few; V: TRBV18; CDR3: CASSPGTPRDEQFF; DNA: TGTGCCAGCTCTCCCGGGACGCCGCGGGATGAGCAGTTCTTC
J: TRBJ2-4; D: .; size: many; V: TRBV5-1; CDR3: CASRDLGGAFDIQYF; DNA: TGCGCCAGCCGAGATTTGGGGGGGGCCTTTGACATTCAGTACTTC
J: TRBJ1-2; D: TRBD1; size: many; V: TRBV2; CDR3: CASKDRELGYGYTF; DNA: TGTGCCAGCAAAGACAGGGAGCTTGGCTATGGCTACACCTTC
J: TRBJ2-2; D: .; size: .; V: TRBV6-1; CDR3: CASARDTGELFF; DNA: TGTGCCAGCGCTAGGGACACCGGGGAGCTGTTTTTT
J: TRBJ2-7; D: TRBD1; size: many; V: TRBV11-2; CDR3: CASSLSSQGAGEQYF; DNA: TGTGCCAGCAGCTTATCGTCCCAGGGGGCAGGCGAGCAGTACTTC
J: TRBJ2-1; D: .; size: many; V: TRBV3-1; CDR3: CASSLVGLGNEQFF; DNA: TGTGCCAGCAGCCTAGTGGGCCTAGGGAATGAGCAGTTCTTC
J: TRBJ2-2; D: TRBD2; size: many; V: TRBV12-3/TRBV12-4; CDR3: CASRFSGGNTGELFF; DNA: TGTGCCAGCAGATTTAGCGGGGGGAACACCGGGGAGCTGTTTTTT
J: TRBJ2-2; D: .; size: few; V: TRBV19; CDR3: CASSMARVGTGELFF; DNA: TGTGCCAGTAGTATGGCCAGGGTGGGCACCGGGGAGCTGTTTTTT
J: TRBJ1-3; D: .; size: many; V: TRBV4-1; CDR3: CASSQVRSGNTIYF; DNA: TGCGCCAGCAGCCAAGTTAGGTCCGGAAACACCATATATTTT
J: TRBJ2-3; D: .; size: .; V: TRBV10-3; CDR3: CAISWEGDRDTQYF; DNA: TGTGCCATCAGTTGGGAAGGGGATAGAGATACGCAGTATTTT
J: TRBJ1-1; D: .; size: many; V: TRBV6-1; CDR3: CASGTGWMRTEAFF; DNA: TGTGCCAGCGGAACAGGGTGGATGCGCACTGAAGCTTTCTTT
J: TRBJ1-1; D: .; size: many; V: TRBV11-2; CDR3: CASSFGEGDEAFF; DNA: TGTGCCAGCAGCTTCGGTGAAGGGGACGAAGCTTTCTTT
J: TRBJ2-7; D: .; size: many; V: TRBV29-1; CDR3: CSVVWGAPYEQYF; DNA: TGCAGCGTTGTGTGGGGTGCCCCCTACGAGCAGTACTTC
J: TRBJ1-2; D: .; size: .; V: TRBV4-1; CDR3: CASSQGGRGGNYGYTF; DNA: TGCGCCAGCAGCCAAGGGGGAAGGGGGGGGAACTATGGCTACACCTTC
J: TRBJ2-7; D: TRBD2; size: many; V: TRBV5-1; CDR3: CASSLAPGGDVYEQYF; DNA: TGCGCCAGCAGCTTGGCACCCGGGGGGGACGTGTACGAGCAGTACTTC
J: TRBJ1-5; D: .; size: .; V: TRBV6-2/TRBV6-3; CDR3: CASSYGGENQPQHF; DNA: TGTGCCAGCAGTTACGGCGGGGAGAATCAGCCCCAGCATTTT
J: TRBJ2-7; D: TRBD2; size: few; V: TRBV20-1; CDR3: CSARAGGGGTYEQYF; DNA: TGCAGTGCTAGAGCGGGGGGGGGGGGAACCTACGAGCAGTACTTC
J: TRBJ2-2; D: TRBD2; size: .; V: TRBV27; CDR3: CASTSVSWEGWSTGELFF; DNA: TGTGCCAGCACCTCCGTCAGTTGGGAGGGGTGGAGCACCGGGGAGCTGTTTTTT
J: TRBJ1-6; D: .; size: .; V: TRBV6-1; CDR3: CASSEGFSYNSPLHF; DNA: TGTGCCAGCAGTGAAGGGTTCAGCTATAATTCACCCCTCCACTTT
J: TRBJ1-6; D: .; size: few; V: TRBV6-2/TRBV6-3; CDR3: CASSLNIPGENNSPLHF; DNA: TGTGCCAGCAGCCTTAATATTCCGGGCGAGAACAATTCACCCCTCCACTTT
J: TRBJ1-2; D: TRBD1; size: many; V: TRBV24-1; CDR3: CATRDRDGYTF; DNA: TGTGCCACCAGGGACAGGGATGGCTACACCTTC
J: TRBJ2-7; D: .; size: many; V: TRBV30; CDR3: CAWSVGAGNIGEQYF; DNA: TGTGCCTGGAGTGTGGGTGCGGGGAATATCGGCGAGCAGTACTTC
J: TRBJ2-1; D: TRBD1; size: few; V: TRBV11-3; CDR3: CASSQHPGQGGDEQFF; DNA: TGTGCCAGCAGCCAACATCCGGGACAGGGGGGGGATGAGCAGTTCTTC
J: TRBJ1-6; D: .; size: many; V: TRBV2; CDR3: CASTRISPRSGSPLHF; DNA: TGTGCCAGCACCCGAATAAGTCCCCGCAGTGGTTCACCCCTCCACTTT
J: TRBJ2-5; D: .; size: .; V: TRBV19; CDR3: CASSIVEGETQYF; DNA: TGTGCCAGTAGTATAGTAGAAGGTGAGACCCAGTACTTC
J: TRBJ1-1; D: .; size: .; V: TRBV24-1; CDR3: CATSEAQGAEAFF; DNA: TGTGCCACCAGTGAAGCCCAGGGAGCTGAAGCTTTCTTT
J: TRBJ1-6; D: TRBD1; size: many; V: TRBV2; CDR3: CASRDREDSPLHF; DNA: TGTGCCAGCCGGGACAGGGAAGATTCACCCCTCCACTTT
J: TRBJ2-7; D: TRBD1; size: many; V: TRBV6-1; CDR3: CASSLPGQGSYEQYF; DNA: TGTGCCAGCAGCCTTCCGGGACAGGGATCCTACGAGCAGTACTTC
J: TRBJ1-5; D: .; size: .; V: TRBV10-2; CDR3: CASSDINGQPQHF; DNA: TGCGCCAGCAGTGACATTAATGGGCAGCCCCAGCATTTT
J: TRBJ2-5; D: TRBD1; size: many; V: TRBV12-5; CDR3: CASGGTGTGQETQYF; DNA: TGTGCTAGTGGGGGGACCGGGACAGGGCAAGAGACCCAGTACTTC
J: TRBJ2-2; D: TRBD2; size: .; V: TRBV4-1; CDR3: CASSQLGLAGGTNTGELFF; DNA: TGCGCCAGCAGCCAACTGGGACTAGCGGGGGGGACGAACACCGGGGAGCTGTTTTTT
J: TRBJ2-3; D: TRBD2; size: few; V: TRBV10-3; CDR3: CAISGSASGGHPDTQYF; DNA: TGTGCCATCAGTGGTAGTGCTAGCGGGGGGCACCCAGATACGCAGTATTTT
J: TRBJ2-7; D: TRBD1; size: few; V: TRBV20-1; CDR3: CSARSGTGLAYEQYF; DNA: TGCAGTGCTAGATCAGGGACAGGGTTAGCCTACGAGCAGTACTTC
J: TRBJ2-7; D: .; size: .; V: TRBV20-1; CDR3: CSASPSRDFYEQYF; DNA: TGCAGTGCTAGCCCGTCACGGGACTTCTACGAGCAGTACTTC